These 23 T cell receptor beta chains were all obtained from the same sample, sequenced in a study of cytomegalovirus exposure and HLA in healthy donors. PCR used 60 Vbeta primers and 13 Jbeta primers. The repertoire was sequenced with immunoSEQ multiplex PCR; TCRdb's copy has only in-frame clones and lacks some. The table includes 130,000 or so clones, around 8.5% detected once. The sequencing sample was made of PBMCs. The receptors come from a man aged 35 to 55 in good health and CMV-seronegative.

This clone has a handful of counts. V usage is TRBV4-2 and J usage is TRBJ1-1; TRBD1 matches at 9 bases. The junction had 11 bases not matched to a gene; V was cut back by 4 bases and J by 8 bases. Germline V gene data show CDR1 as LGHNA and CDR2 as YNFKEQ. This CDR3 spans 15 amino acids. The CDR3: CASSPSYGTGNEAFF. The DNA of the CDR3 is TGTGCCAGCAGCCCTTCCTACGGGACAGGGAACGAAGCTTTCTTT.

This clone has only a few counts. In DNA form, the CDR3 reads TGTGCTAGTGGTTTGGGTCCCCAGGGGGGCTACAATGAGCAGTTCTTC. Translated, it gives CASGLGPQGGYNEQFF. The rearrangement uses TRBV12-5 and TRBJ2-1; weak D call: TRBD1 (7 bases). V was shortened by 1 base and J by 3 bases, with 13 bases between the two germline ends. There are 16 residues in the CDR3. Germline CDR1 reads LGHNT; CDR2 reads FRNRAP.

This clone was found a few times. The CDR3 DNA is TGTGCCAGCAGTGAATTGGGCCAGGGTGTAAACACCATATATTTT. Its translation: CASSELGQGVNTIYF. The J gene is TRBJ1-3, the V gene TRBV25-1; D may be TRBD1 (5 bases). Per the germline V gene, CDR1 is MGHDK and CDR2 is SYGVNS. V lost 1 base and J lost 6, with 13 bases in between. The CDR3 totals 15 residues.

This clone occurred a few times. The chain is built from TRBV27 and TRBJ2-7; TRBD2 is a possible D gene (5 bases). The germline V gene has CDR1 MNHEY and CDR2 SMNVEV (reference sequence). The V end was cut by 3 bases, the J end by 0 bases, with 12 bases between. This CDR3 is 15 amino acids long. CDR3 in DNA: TGTGCCAGCAGTTTTTCGGACTCCAGCTCCTACGAGCAGTACTTC. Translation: CASSFSDSSSYEQYF.

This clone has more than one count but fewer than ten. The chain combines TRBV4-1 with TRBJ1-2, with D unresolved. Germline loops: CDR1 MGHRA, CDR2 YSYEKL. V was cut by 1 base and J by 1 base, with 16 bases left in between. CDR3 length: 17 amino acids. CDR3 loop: CASSQGGYRTLNYGYTF. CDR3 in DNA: TGCGCCAGCAGCCAAGGAGGTTATAGGACTCTTAACTATGGCTACACCTTC.

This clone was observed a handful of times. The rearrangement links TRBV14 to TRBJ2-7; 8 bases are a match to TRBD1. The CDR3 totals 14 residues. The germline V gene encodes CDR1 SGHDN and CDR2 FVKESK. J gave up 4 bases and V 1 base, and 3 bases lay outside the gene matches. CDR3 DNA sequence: TGTGCCAGCAGCCAAGGGACAGGGTGGTACGAGCAGTACTTC. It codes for CASSQGTGWYEQYF.

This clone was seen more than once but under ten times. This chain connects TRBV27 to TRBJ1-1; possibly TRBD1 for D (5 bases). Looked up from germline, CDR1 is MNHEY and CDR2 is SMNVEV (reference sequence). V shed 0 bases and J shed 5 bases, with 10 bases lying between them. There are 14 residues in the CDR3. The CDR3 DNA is TGTGCCAGCAGTTTATCGTGGGGCAAGACTGAAGCTTTCTTT. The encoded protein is CASSLSWGKTEAFF.

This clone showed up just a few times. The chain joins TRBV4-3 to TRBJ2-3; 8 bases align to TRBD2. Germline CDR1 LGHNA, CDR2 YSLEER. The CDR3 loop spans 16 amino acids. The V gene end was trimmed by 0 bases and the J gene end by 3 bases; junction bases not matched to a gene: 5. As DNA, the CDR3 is TGCGCCAGCAGCCAAGACCCCCGGGGGGGGACAGATACGCAGTATTTT. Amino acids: CASSQDPRGGTDTQYF.

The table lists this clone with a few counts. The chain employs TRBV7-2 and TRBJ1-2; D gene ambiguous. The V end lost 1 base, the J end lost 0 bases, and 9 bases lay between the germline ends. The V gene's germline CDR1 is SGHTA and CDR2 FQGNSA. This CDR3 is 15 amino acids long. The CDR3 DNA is TGTGCCAGCAGCTTAGGAGCTCAAACTAACTATGGCTACACCTTC. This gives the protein CASSLGAQTNYGYTF.

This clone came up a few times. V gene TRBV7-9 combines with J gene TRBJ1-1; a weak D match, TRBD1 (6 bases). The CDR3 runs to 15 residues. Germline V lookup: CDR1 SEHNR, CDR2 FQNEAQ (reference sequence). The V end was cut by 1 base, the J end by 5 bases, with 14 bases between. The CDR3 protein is CASSLGLGGVTEAFF. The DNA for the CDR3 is TGTGCCAGCAGCTTAGGGTTAGGGGGAGTTACTGAAGCTTTCTTT.

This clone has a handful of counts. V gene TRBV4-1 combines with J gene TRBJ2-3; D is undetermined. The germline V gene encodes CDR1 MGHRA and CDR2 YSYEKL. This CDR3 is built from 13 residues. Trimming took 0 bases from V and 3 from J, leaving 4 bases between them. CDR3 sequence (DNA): TGCGCCAGCAGCCAAGAAGAGACAGATACGCAGTATTTT. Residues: CASSQEETDTQYF.

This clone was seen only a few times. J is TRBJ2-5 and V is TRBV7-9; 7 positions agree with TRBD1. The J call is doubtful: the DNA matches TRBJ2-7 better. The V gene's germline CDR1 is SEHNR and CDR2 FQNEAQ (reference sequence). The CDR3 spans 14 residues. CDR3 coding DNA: TGTGCCAGCAGCCGTTACAGGGGTGAAGGCGAGCAGTACTTC. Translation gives CASSRYRGEGEQYF.

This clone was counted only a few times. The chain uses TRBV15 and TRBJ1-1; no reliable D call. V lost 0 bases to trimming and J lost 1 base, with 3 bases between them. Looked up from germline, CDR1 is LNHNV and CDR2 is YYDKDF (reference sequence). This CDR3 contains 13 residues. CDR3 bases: TGTGCCACCAGCAGAGACAGGAACACTGAAGCTTTCTTT. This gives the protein CATSRDRNTEAFF.

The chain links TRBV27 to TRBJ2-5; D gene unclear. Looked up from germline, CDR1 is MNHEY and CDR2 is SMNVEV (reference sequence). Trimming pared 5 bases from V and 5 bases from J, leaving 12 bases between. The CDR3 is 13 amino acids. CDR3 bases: TGTGCCAGCAGTCCCTTGACTGGGGAGACCCAGTACTTC. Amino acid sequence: CASSPLTGETQYF.

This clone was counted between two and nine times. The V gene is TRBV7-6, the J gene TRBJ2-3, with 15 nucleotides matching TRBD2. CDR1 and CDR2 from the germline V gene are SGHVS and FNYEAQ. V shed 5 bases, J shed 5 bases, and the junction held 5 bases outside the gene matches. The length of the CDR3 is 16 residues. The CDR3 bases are TGTGCCAGCAGCATCTGGACTAGCGGGGGGGAAGATACGCAGTATTTT. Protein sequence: CASSIWTSGGEDTQYF.

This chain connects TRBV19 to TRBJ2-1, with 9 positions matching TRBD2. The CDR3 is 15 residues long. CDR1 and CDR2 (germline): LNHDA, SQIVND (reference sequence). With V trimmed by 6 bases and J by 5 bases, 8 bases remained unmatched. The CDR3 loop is CASSTPLAGHNEQFF. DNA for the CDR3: TGTGCCAGTAGCACCCCCCTAGCGGGGCACAATGAGCAGTTCTTC.

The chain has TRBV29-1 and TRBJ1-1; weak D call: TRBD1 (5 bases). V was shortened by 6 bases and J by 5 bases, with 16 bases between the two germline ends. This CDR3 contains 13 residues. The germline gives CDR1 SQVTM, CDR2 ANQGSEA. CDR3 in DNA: TGCAGCGTCGGGGGGGGGACGCCGACTGAAGCTTTCTTT. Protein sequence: CSVGGGTPTEAFF.

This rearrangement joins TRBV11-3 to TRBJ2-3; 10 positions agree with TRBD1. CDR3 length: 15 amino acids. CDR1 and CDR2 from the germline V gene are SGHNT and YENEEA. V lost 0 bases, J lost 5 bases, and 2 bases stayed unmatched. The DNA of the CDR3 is TGTGCCAGCAGCTTAGACGGGACAGGGGAAGATACGCAGTATTTT. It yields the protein CASSLDGTGEDTQYF.

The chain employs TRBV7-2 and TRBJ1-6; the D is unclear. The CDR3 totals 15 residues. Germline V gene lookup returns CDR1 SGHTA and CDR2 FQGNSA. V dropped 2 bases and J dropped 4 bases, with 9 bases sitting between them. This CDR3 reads CASSLTGKYNSPLHF. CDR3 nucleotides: TGTGCCAGCAGCTTAACGGGGAAATATAATTCACCCCTCCACTTT.

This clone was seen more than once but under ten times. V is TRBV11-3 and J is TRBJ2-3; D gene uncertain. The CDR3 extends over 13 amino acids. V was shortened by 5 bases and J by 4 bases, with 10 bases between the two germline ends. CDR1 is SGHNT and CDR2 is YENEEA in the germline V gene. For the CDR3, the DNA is TGTGCCAGCAGCATTGGCACCCCAGATACGCAGTATTTT. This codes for CASSIGTPDTQYF.

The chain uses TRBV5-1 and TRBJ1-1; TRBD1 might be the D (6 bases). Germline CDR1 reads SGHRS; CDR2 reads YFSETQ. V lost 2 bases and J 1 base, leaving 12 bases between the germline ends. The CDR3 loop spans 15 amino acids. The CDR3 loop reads CASSFQGYENTEAFF. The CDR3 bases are TGCGCCAGCAGCTTTCAGGGGTATGAGAACACTGAAGCTTTCTTT. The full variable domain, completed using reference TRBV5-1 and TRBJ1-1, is KAGVTQTPRYLIKTRGQQVTLSCSPISGHRSVSWYQQTPGQGLQFLFEYFSETQRNKGNFPGRFSGRQFSNSRSEMNVSTLELGDSALYLCASSFQGYENTEAFFGQGTRLTVV.

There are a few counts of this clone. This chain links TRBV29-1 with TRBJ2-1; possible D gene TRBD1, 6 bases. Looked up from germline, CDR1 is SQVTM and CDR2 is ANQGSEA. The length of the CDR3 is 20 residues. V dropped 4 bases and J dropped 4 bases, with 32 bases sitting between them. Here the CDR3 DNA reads TGCAGCGTTGTGGGGGCCCCTAGTCTTGAGGTGAAGGACTCATACAATGAGCAGTTCTTC. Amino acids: CSVVGAPSLEVKDSYNEQFF.

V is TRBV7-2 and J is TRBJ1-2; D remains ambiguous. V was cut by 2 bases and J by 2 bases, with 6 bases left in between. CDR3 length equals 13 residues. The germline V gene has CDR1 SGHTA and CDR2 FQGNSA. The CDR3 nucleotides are TGTGCCAGCAGCTTAAACACAAACTATGGCTACACCTTC. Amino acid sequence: CASSLNTNYGYTF.